This TCR beta chain was sequenced during a study of blood T cell repertoires in COVID-19. Study context: Spain, Italy and the United States supplied samples that represented acute and convalescent COVID-19.

The CDR3 runs 13 residues. V dropped 3 bases and J dropped 7 bases, with 12 bases sitting between them. Germline lookup yields CDR1 SGHTA and CDR2 FQGTGA. It was during active infection that Seattle patients were enrolled and then longitudinally followed. Repertoires were generated with immunoSEQ multiplex PCR, while TCRdb's copy carries only in-frame clones and drops some. The sample has some 120,000 clones, approximately 89% seen once; the top ten hold 3.2%. The clonotype was recovered from a woman older than 75 with COVID-19, enrolled during active disease. The sequencing sample was made of peripheral blood. The chain couples TRBV7-3 to TRBJ1-1, with D uncertain. Here the CDR3 reads CASSLELLSEAFF. CDR3 nucleotides: TGTGCCAGCAGCTTGGAATTACTAAGTGAAGCTTTCTTT.